The sequence of this T cell receptor beta chain was determined in a study of technical replicates of blood from a handful of donors. TCRdb's table, derived via immunoSEQ multiplex PCR, lists solely in-frame clones and lacks some. The sample holds about 80,000 clones; just under 95% are singletons and the top ten take roughly 0.37%. Germline CDR1 and CDR2: SEHNR and FQNEAQ (reference sequence). V lost 5 bases and J 2 bases, leaving 7 bases between the germline ends. This CDR3 comprises 13 residues. The genes are TRBV7-9 and TRBJ1-5; unclear D gene. The TCR comes from a human donor in good health. The sample was T cells isolated from PBMCs. CDR3 amino acids: CASSTPGNQPQHF. The CDR3 bases are TGTGCCAGCAGCACCCCGGGCAATCAGCCCCAGCATTTT. Looking up the rest from reference TRBV7-9 and TRBJ1-5 gives the full variable domain: DTGVSQNPRHKITKRGQNVTFRCDPISEHNRLYWYRQTLGQGPEFLTYFQNEAQLEKSRLLSDRFSAERPKGSFSTLEIQRTEQGDSAMYLCASSTPGNQPQHFGDGTRLSIL.